This TCR beta chain was profiled in a study of identical twins. This clonotype was found a few times. Its specificity is unknown. From germline, CDR1 is MNHNS and CDR2 SASEGT. Trimming at V came to 2 bases and at J to 1 base, leaving 5 bases not matched to a gene. The CDR3 spans 16 residues. Study results and caveats: Beta out-of-frame twin sharing showed a weaker excess.

MiXCR, applied by TCRdb to the 5' RACE reads, yields one record per CDR3 protein. The sample gives about 890,000 distinct CDR3 sequences, 10% to 15% of which show up once; around 1.5% is in the top ten. These data were likewise used in another study, on yellow fever vaccine responses in identical twins.

The source is a woman aged 18-29 years in good health. Specimen: PBMCs. The V gene is TRBV6-1, the J gene TRBJ2-5, with 9 bases aligning to TRBD2. The CDR3 sequence is CASSERPSGVQETQYF. The CDR3 DNA reads TGTGCCAGCAGTGAACGACCTAGCGGGGTCCAAGAGACCCAGTACTTC.